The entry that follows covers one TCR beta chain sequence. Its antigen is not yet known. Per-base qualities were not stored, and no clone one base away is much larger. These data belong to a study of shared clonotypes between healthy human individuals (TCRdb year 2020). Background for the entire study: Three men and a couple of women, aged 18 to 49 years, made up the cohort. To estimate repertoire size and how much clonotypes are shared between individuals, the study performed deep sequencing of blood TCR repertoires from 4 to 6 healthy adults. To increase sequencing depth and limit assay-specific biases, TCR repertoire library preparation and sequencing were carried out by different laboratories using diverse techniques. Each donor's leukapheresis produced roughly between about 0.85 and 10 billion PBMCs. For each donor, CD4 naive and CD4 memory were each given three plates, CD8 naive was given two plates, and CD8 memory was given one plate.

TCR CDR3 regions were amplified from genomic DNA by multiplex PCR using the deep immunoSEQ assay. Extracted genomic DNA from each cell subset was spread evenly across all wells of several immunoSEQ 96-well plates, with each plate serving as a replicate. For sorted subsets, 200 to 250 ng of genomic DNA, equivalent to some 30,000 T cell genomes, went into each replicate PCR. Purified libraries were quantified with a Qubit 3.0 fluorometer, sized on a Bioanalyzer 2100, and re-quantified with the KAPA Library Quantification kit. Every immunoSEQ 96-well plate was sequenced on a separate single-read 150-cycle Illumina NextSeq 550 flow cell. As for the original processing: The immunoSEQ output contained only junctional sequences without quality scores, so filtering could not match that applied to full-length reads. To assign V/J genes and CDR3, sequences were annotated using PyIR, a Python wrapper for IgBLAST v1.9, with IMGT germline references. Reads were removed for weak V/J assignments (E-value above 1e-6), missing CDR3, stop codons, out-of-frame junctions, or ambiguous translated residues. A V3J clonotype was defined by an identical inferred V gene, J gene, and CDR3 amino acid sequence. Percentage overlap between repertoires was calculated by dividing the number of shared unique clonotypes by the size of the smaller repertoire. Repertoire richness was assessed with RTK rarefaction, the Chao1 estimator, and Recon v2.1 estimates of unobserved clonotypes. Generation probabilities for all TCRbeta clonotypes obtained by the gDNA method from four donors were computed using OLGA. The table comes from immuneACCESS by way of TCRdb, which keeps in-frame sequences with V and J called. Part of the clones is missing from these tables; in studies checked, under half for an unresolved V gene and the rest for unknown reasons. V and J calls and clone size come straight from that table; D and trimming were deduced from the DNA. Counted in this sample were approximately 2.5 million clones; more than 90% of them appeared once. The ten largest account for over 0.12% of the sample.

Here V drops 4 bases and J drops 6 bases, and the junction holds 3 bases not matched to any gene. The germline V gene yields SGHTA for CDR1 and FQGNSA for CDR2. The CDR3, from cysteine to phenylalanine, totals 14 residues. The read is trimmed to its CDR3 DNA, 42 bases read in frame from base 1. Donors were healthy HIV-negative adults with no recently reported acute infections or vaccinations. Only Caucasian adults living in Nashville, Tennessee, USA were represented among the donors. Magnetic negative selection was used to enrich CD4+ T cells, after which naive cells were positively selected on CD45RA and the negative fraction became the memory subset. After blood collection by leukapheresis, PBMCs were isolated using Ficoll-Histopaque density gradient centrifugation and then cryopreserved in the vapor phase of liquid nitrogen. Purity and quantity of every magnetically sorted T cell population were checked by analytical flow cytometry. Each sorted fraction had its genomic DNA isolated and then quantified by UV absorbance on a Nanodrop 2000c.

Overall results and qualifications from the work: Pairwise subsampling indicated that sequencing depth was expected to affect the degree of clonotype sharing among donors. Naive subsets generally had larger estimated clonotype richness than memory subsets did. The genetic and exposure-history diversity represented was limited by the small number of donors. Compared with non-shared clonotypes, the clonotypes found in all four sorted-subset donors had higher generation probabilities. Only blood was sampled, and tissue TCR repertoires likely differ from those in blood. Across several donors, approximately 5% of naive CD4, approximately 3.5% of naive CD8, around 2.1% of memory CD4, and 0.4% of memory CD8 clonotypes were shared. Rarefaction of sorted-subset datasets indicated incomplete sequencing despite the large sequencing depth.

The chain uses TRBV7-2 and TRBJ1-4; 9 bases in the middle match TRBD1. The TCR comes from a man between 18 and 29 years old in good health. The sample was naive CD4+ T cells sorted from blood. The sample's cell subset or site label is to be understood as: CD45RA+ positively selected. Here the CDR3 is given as CASSSGTGHEKLFF. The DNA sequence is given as TGTGCCAGCAGCTCCGGGACAGGGCATGAAAAACTGTTTTTT.